Reported below is one T cell receptor (beta chain). Treatment here: about 20 received Ad26.COV2.S at low or high dose, single or two shots; about 5 received placebo; per-sample allocation not given. At day 63 after the first vaccine or placebo injection, samples were drawn. This specimen belongs to a study of Ad26.COV2.S vaccination and SARS-CoV-2 variants. The protocol was immunoSEQ multiplex PCR, while the TCRdb copy is restricted to in-frame clones and leaves out a portion. The profile shows 430,000 or so clones, 89% of them singletons. The CDR3 extends over 11 amino acids. Germline assignment: CDR1 DFQATT and CDR2 SNEGSKA (reference sequence). Losses at the gene ends were 6 bases for V and 7 bases for J; bases not matched to a gene: 5.

Sequenced material: peripheral blood, taken in a trial of Ad26.COV2.S vaccine versus placebo. This receptor was identified in a person between 18 and 60 years old who received the Ad26.COV2.S COVID-19 vaccine or a placebo. The gene calls are TRBV20-1 and TRBJ1-2; TRBD1 matches at 7 bases. The CDR3, as DNA: TGCAGTGCGTATCGACAGGGTGGCTACACCTTC. Translation gives CSAYRQGGYTF.